Listed below are T cell receptor beta chains from one sample, sequenced in a study of T cell responses to AZD1222 COVID-19 vaccine. TCRdb keeps only in-frame clones here, not all; method: immunoSEQ multiplex PCR. The table records approximately 190,000 clones, roughly 93% of them present only once. The sequencing used peripheral blood, collected on day 0 of AZD1222 vaccination. Source of these receptors: an adult in good health. Both conserved end residues are part of each CDR3. The D gene is left open where the match is weak. Some rows have no size entry. The others give once, few or many, or a class for an expanded clone.

clone_size j_call v_call d_call cdr3_nt cdr3_aa
once TRBJ2-7 TRBV27 TRBD1 TGTGCCAGCAGTCCGCGTCCCGGGACAGGGTCGGAGCAGTACTTC CASSPRPGTGSEQYF
. TRBJ2-7 TRBV29-1 TRBD2 TGCAGCGTTGAAGTTCCGGCCAGCGGGGTTACCTACGAGCAGTACTTC CSVEVPASGVTYEQYF
. TRBJ2-7 TRBV7-2 TRBD2 TGTGCCAGCAGCCCGGGGACTAGCGGGACGGTAGGGCCCTCCTACGAGCAGTACTTC CASSPGTSGTVGPSYEQYF
. TRBJ2-2 TRBV5-1 TRBD2 TGCGCCAGCAAGTCTAGCGGGAGGGCCGACACCGGGGAGCTGTTTTTT CASKSSGRADTGELFF
once TRBJ2-7 TRBV27 TRBD1 TGTGCCAGCAGTGAACTGGGACAGGGTGACGAGCAGTACTTC CASSELGQGDEQYF
. TRBJ2-7 TRBV2 . TGTGCCAGCAGTGAAGACACTCTGGTGCAGGGGAGGGAGCAGTACTTC CASSEDTLVQGREQYF
. TRBJ2-6 TRBV10-3 TRBD2 TGTGCCACCCCCGCGGCAGCGGGAGCTGGGGCCAACGTCCTGACTTTC CATPAAAGAGANVLTF
once TRBJ1-2 TRBV5-4 . TGTGCCAGCAGCTCCGGGCCGTCAGACTATGGCTACACCTTC CASSSGPSDYGYTF
. TRBJ2-1 TRBV7-9 TRBD2 TGTGCCAGCAGCTTCGCGGGAGAGTTCCATGAGCAGTTCTTC CASSFAGEFHEQFF
. TRBJ1-5 TRBV19 TRBD1 TGCGGCACACATGAATATAGGGGGCAACATCAGCCCCAGCATTTT CGTHEYRGQHQPQHF
. TRBJ2-7 TRBV28 TRBD1 TGTGCCAGCAGACCGACAGGGCGGACCTACGAGCAGTACTTC CASRPTGRTYEQYF
. TRBJ1-1 TRBV9 . TGTGCCAGCAGCGCGAGGAACAGGGTAAAGGGAAACACTGAAGCTTTCTTT CASSARNRVKGNTEAFF
. TRBJ1-5 TRBV27 . TGTGCCAGCAGTTTCAGTGATAGCAATCAGCCCCAGCATTTT CASSFSDSNQPQHF
. TRBJ1-1 TRBV9 . TGTGCCAGCAGCGTAGCGATTGGGGGGGTTGGAACTGAAGCTTTCTTT CASSVAIGGVGTEAFF
. TRBJ1-1 TRBV5-1 . TGCGCCAGCAGCGCGGGGACCCCCACTGAAGCTTTCTTT CASSAGTPTEAFF
. TRBJ2-3 TRBV4-1 . TGCGCCAGCAGCCAGGGACCAACCCCCGCCGATACGCAGTATTTT CASSQGPTPADTQYF
. TRBJ1-2 TRBV28 . TGTGCCAGCAGTTTTGCCAGGGGTTATAACTATGGCTACACCTTC CASSFARGYNYGYTF
. TRBJ1-5 TRBV18 . TGTGCCAGCTCACCAGGGGGATATAGCAATCAGCCCCAGCATTTT CASSPGGYSNQPQHF
. TRBJ1-3 TRBV28 TRBD1 TGTGCCAGCAGGCCGCCGGGACAGGGACCTGGAAACACCATATATTTT CASRPPGQGPGNTIYF
. TRBJ1-5 TRBV2 . TGTGCCAGCAGTGAGGGGGCAGCATATCAGCCCCAGCATTTT CASSEGAAYQPQHF